This entry lists 18 T cell receptor beta chains sequenced from one sample in a study of identifying expanded T cells in peripheral blood (dated by TCRdb to between 2019 and 2020). The library came from the immunoSEQ multiplex PCR assay. The table comes from immuneACCESS by way of TCRdb, which keeps in-frame sequences with V and J called. Part of the clones is missing from these tables; in studies checked, under half for an unresolved V gene and the rest for unknown reasons. Present in this sample are under 130,000 clones, approximately 90% of which were seen just once. In total, the top ten clones hold about a sixth of the sample. The sequenced material came from blood. These receptors all stem from a person aged 18-70 years in good health.

A word on this clone: At one boundary the junction diverges from the germline segment, which might be a read error. J is TRBJ2-7 and V is TRBV5-1, with 8 bases identical to TRBD1. This CDR3 spans 12 amino acids. The germline gives CDR1 SGHRS, CDR2 YFSETQ. The CDR3 DNA reads TGCGCCAGCAGTTATGATGGGGACAGGATCCACTTC. Protein: CASSYDGDRIHF.

This clone has only a few counts. This rearrangement joins TRBV11-2 to TRBJ2-7; D gene ambiguous. Germline CDR1 is SGHAT and CDR2 is FQNNGV. CDR3 length: 14 amino acids. V was cut by 5 bases and J by 2 bases, with 13 bases left in between. The CDR3 here is CASSHSPFTYEQYF. DNA for the CDR3: TGTGCCAGCAGCCATAGTCCCTTTACCTACGAGCAGTACTTC.

The gene calls are TRBV7-2 and TRBJ2-6; D remains unclear. The CDR3 covers 15 residues. Germline V lookup: CDR1 SGHTA, CDR2 FQGNSA. V dropped 5 bases and J dropped 1 base, with 9 bases sitting between them. The CDR3 nucleotides are TGTGCCAGCAGCCAAAGGGTATCTGGGGCCAACGTCCTGACTTTC. Its translation: CASSQRVSGANVLTF. The full variable domain, rest sourced from reference TRBV7-2 and TRBJ2-6, is GAGVSQSPSNKVTEKGKDVELRCDPISGHTALYWYRQSLGQGLEFLIYFQGNSAPDKSGLPSDRFSAERTGGSVSTLTIQRTQQEDSAVYLCASSQRVSGANVLTFGAGSRLTVL.

The count of this clone is one. The chain combines TRBV7-6 with TRBJ1-5, with 8 bases lining up with TRBD1. Germline CDR1 SGHVS, CDR2 FNYEAQ. The CDR3 is made up of 16 amino acids. V lost 5 bases and J lost 9; bases outside the gene matches: 15. CDR3 nucleotide sequence: TGTGCCAGCAGCCCTTTGACAGGGGCTATAATGCGGCCCCAGCATTTT. Translated, it gives CASSPLTGAIMRPQHF.

The chain recombines TRBV28 with TRBJ1-5; TRBD1 agrees at 7 bases. Looked up from germline, CDR1 is MDHEN and CDR2 is SYDVKM. Trimming took 5 bases from V and 0 from J; bases not matched to a gene: 4. This CDR3 has 15 residues. Written as DNA, the CDR3 is TGTGCCAGCAGTCCAAGGGACAGTAGCAATCAGCCCCAGCATTTT. Protein product: CASSPRDSSNQPQHF.

The chain employs TRBV28 and TRBJ1-1, with D uncertain. Trimming removed 3 bases from V and 1 base from J, with 6 bases in between. CDR3 length equals 13 residues. Germline V gene sequence: CDR1 MDHEN, CDR2 SYDVKM. This chain's CDR3 is CASSFVGNTEAFF. The DNA of the CDR3 is TGTGCCAGCAGTTTCGTGGGGAACACTGAAGCTTTCTTT.

The table lists this clone with a count of one. This chain joins TRBV10-3 and TRBJ2-2, with TRBD1 matching 8 bases. Germline V gene lookup returns CDR1 ENHRY and CDR2 SYGVKD. The ends lost 7 bases at V and 5 bases at J; junction bases unmatched: 6. The CDR3 spans 14 residues. For the CDR3, the DNA is TGTGCCATCAACCAGGGGGCACGAACCGGGGAGCTGTTTTTT. Protein: CAINQGARTGELFF.

This clone was seen only once. The chain is built from TRBV7-2 and TRBJ1-1, with 11 bases fitting TRBD1. The length of the CDR3 is 15 residues. Trimming took 5 bases from V and 5 from J; bases not matched to a gene: 7. Germline V gives CDR1 SGHTA, CDR2 FQGNSA. CDR3 loop: CASSQPGQGGTEAFF. CDR3 sequence (DNA): TGTGCCAGCAGCCAACCGGGACAGGGGGGGACTGAAGCTTTCTTT.

V usage is TRBV5-4 and J usage is TRBJ2-3, with TRBD2 matching over 8 bases. CDR1 is SGHNT and CDR2 is YYREEE in the germline V gene (reference sequence). V was clipped by 0 bases and J by 6 bases; unmatched bases: 12. The CDR3 sequence is 17 residues long. CDR3 sequence: CASSLGSGGTRGDTQYF. In nucleotides, the CDR3 is TGTGCCAGCAGCTTGGGCAGCGGGGGCACGCGCGGGGATACGCAGTATTTT.

The chain is built from TRBV19 and TRBJ1-6; 10 bases match TRBD1. Germline V lookup: CDR1 LNHDA, CDR2 SQIVND (reference sequence). Germline trimming cut 0 bases from V and 9 bases from J; bases unmatched to any gene: 2. The CDR3 has 15 amino acids. The CDR3 loop reads CASSIEWTGGSPLHF. The CDR3 bases are TGTGCCAGTAGTATAGAGTGGACAGGGGGTTCACCCCTCCACTTT.

This clone showed up just once. The genes are TRBV5-1 and TRBJ2-3; 7 bases align to TRBD1. The CDR3 is 15 amino acids. V gave up 4 bases and J gave up 3 bases; unmatched junction bases: 8. Per the germline V gene, CDR1 is SGHRS and CDR2 is YFSETQ. CDR3 residues: CASSPTGVKTDTQYF. CDR3 DNA sequence: TGCGCCAGCAGCCCCACAGGGGTTAAGACAGATACGCAGTATTTT.

The chain couples TRBV7-2 to TRBJ1-2; 8 bases line up with TRBD1. The germline gives CDR1 SGHTA, CDR2 FQGNSA. The CDR3 extends over 13 amino acids. Unmatched junction bases numbered 3, after V lost 5 bases and J lost 4 bases. The CDR3 here is CASSPDRAYGYTF. CDR3 DNA: TGTGCCAGCAGCCCGGACAGGGCCTATGGCTACACCTTC.

The chain combines TRBV6-5 with TRBJ2-5; TRBD1 matches at 10 bases. The V gene end was trimmed by 6 bases and the J gene end by 2 bases; junction bases not matched to a gene: 3. Germline V gene lookup returns CDR1 MNHEY and CDR2 SVGAGI. This CDR3 has 14 residues. CDR3: CASSRTGGQETQYF. CDR3 DNA: TGTGCCAGCAGCCGGACAGGGGGGCAAGAGACCCAGTACTTC.

The chain uses TRBV28 and TRBJ2-7; D ambiguous. Trimming cost V 4 bases and J 7 bases, with 11 bases left between them. This CDR3 has 12 residues. In germline, CDR1 is MDHEN, CDR2 SYDVKM. CDR3: CASSWPLGEQYF. The CDR3 DNA reads as TGTGCCAGCAGTTGGCCTCTGGGAGAGCAGTACTTC. The variable domain in full, with the rest retrieved from reference TRBV28 and TRBJ2-7, is DVKVTQSSRYLVKRTGEKVFLECVQDMDHENMFWYRQDPGLGLRLIYFSYDVKMKEKGDIPEGYSVSREKKERFSLILESASTNQTSMYLCASSWPLGEQYFGPGTRLTVT.

The genes are TRBV11-2 and TRBJ1-2; 12 nucleotides line up with TRBD1. The CDR3 extends over 16 amino acids. J was trimmed by 3 bases and V by 5 bases; bases with no gene match: 7. Germline V gene sequence: CDR1 SGHAT, CDR2 FQNNGV. In DNA form, the CDR3 reads TGTGCCAGCAGCGCAGGGACAGGGGGCGCCGACTATGGCTACACCTTC. It codes for CASSAGTGGADYGYTF.

The chain employs TRBV7-2 and TRBJ2-1; D gene unclear. Germline V gene data show CDR1 as SGHTA and CDR2 as FQGNSA. The CDR3 totals 13 residues. Trimming pared 9 bases from V and 7 bases from J, leaving 16 bases between. CDR3 coding DNA: TGTGCCAGTGGCGTGTTGTCAGCGAATGAGCAGTTCTTC. Amino acid sequence: CASGVLSANEQFF. Supplemented by reference TRBV7-2 and TRBJ2-1, the full variable domain reads GAGVSQSPSNKVTEKGKDVELRCDPISGHTALYWYRQSLGQGLEFLIYFQGNSAPDKSGLPSDRFSAERTGGSVSTLTIQRTQQEDSAVYLCASGVLSANEQFFGPGTRLTVL.

The V and J genes are TRBV7-2 and TRBJ2-6; 10 positions agree with TRBD1. This CDR3 is built from 18 residues. V lost 4 bases to trimming and J lost 0 bases; unmatched junction nucleotides: 6. Germline CDR1 SGHTA, CDR2 FQGNSA. In DNA form, the CDR3 reads TGTGCCAGCAGCTCAGTCCGGGACAGGGGCTCTGGGGCCAACGTCCTGACTTTC. Translated: CASSSVRDRGSGANVLTF.

The genes are TRBV19 and TRBJ2-1; no clear D. Between the trimmed V and J ends, which lost 4 bases and 9 bases, there was a span of 7 bases. Looked up from germline, CDR1 is LNHDA and CDR2 is SQIVND (reference sequence). CDR3 length: 11 residues. DNA of the CDR3: TGTGCCAGTAGTACTCGAAGTGAGCAGTTCTTC. Protein product: CASSTRSEQFF. Full variable domain (rest looked up from reference TRBV19 and TRBJ2-1): DGGITQSPKYLFRKEGQNVTLSCEQNLNHDAMYWYRQDPGQGLRLIYYSQIVNDFQKGDIAEGYSVSREKKESFPLTVTSAQKNPTAFYLCASSTRSEQFFGPGTRLTVL.